This T cell receptor (beta chain) was sequenced during a study of blood T cell repertoires in COVID-19. Clones were read by immunoSEQ multiplex PCR, and TCRdb kept only the in-frame ones, dropping some. This table holds about 140,000 clones, 84% found once. This CDR3 region has 13 residues. Germline CDR1 is SQVTM and CDR2 is ANQGSEA. V lost 6 bases to trimming and J lost 3 bases; unmatched junction nucleotides: 7. V usage is TRBV29-1 and J usage is TRBJ1-2, with 7 bases matching TRBD1. The source material was PBMCs or T cells enriched from blood (not recorded which). The clonotype comes from a woman aged 50 to 60 with acute COVID-19. The CDR3 sequence: CSVLRGTDYGYTF. In DNA form, the CDR3 reads TGCAGCGTACTCAGGGGGACTGACTATGGCTACACCTTC.